Presented here are 32 T cell receptor beta chains from one specimen sequenced in a study of PD-1 blockade in classical Hodgkin lymphoma. As for time point: cycle 4 day 1 (C4D1), after 5 to 7 weeks of nivolumab. Each and every patient relapsed after autologous stem cell transplantation, and patients got differing brentuximab vedotin exposure. Profiled with immunoSEQ multiplex PCR; TCRdb holds only in-frame clones, not every one. The profile covers tens of thousands of clones, with 70% to 80% appearing a single time and 9.8% taken by the ten largest. The sequences come from peripheral blood mononuclear cells (PBMCs), collected before the fourth cycle of nivolumab. The receptor set was obtained from a human donor with classical Hodgkin lymphoma.

The chain carries TRBV28 and TRBJ2-1, with D perhaps given as TRBD1 or TRBD2 (5 bases each). Trimming pared 5 bases from V and 10 bases from J, leaving 15 bases between. CDR3 size: 13 residues. From germline, CDR1 is MDHEN and CDR2 SYDVKM. DNA for the CDR3: TGTGCCAGCAGTCGTGGACGGGACCGGGAGCAGTTCTTC. It translates to CASSRGRDREQFF.

The chain combines TRBV6-5 with TRBJ2-7, with 7 nucleotides matching TRBD1. Germline CDR1 is MNHEY and CDR2 is SVGAGI. The J segment lost 3 bases and the V segment lost 6 bases, leaving 5 bases of the junction unmatched. CDR3 length equals 13 residues. In DNA form, the CDR3 reads TGTGCCAGCAGGACAGGGCGGAACTACGAGCAGTACTTC. Amino acids: CASRTGRNYEQYF.

The DNA of the CDR3 is TGCGCCAGCAGCCAAGATTTTGTGGGGACTAGCACAGATACGCAGTATTTT. Translated: CASSQDFVGTSTDTQYF. The J gene is TRBJ2-3, the V gene TRBV4-3; possible D gene TRBD2, 6 bases. The CDR3 has 17 amino acids. V was shortened by 0 bases and J by 0 bases, with 13 bases between the two germline ends. Germline V gene sequence: CDR1 LGHNA, CDR2 YSLEER.

V gene TRBV14 combines with J gene TRBJ2-3; either TRBD1 or TRBD2 may fit D (5 bases each). Per the germline V gene, CDR1 is SGHDN and CDR2 is FVKESK. Between the trimmed V and J ends, which lost 1 base and 2 bases, there was a span of 13 bases. This CDR3 region has 16 residues. The CDR3 DNA reads TGTGCCAGCAGCCAAGTCGGGGCAGGGCCCACAGATACGCAGTATTTT. Residues: CASSQVGAGPTDTQYF.

The CDR3 spells CSVAGTGGIDTQYF. DNA of the CDR3: TGCAGCGTGGCCGGGACAGGGGGCATAGATACGCAGTATTTT. J is TRBJ2-3 and V is TRBV29-1; 12 positions match TRBD1. The CDR3 sequence is 14 residues long. V shed 6 bases and J 5 bases; nucleotides not matched to a gene: 6. The germline V gene has CDR1 SQVTM and CDR2 ANQGSEA.

The rearrangement uses TRBV7-6 and TRBJ1-4, with D unresolved. Germline CDR1 is SGHVS and CDR2 is FNYEAQ. Trimming cost V 4 bases and J 0 bases, with 6 bases left between them. The CDR3 length is 14 residues. Here the CDR3 reads CASSYTPTNEKLFF. CDR3 DNA sequence: TGTGCCAGCAGCTACACTCCAACTAATGAAAAACTGTTTTTT.

This clone appeared a few times. The genes are TRBV7-9 and TRBJ1-5; D is unclear. The germline V gene has CDR1 SEHNR and CDR2 FQNEAQ (reference sequence). The CDR3 covers 12 residues. With 5 bases removed from V and 5 bases from J, the gap between germline ends came to 7 bases. CDR3 bases: TGTGCCAGCAGCCCGATACATCAGCCCCAGCATTTT. Its translation: CASSPIHQPQHF.

This rearrangement joins TRBV15 to TRBJ2-2; the D gene is possibly TRBD1 (6 bases). V dropped 0 bases and J dropped 4 bases, with 12 bases sitting between them. The CDR3 runs 16 residues. CDR1 LNHNV and CDR2 YYDKDF come from the germline V gene (reference sequence). The CDR3 coding sequence is TGTGCCACCAGCAGAGAGTACAGGGCAACCACCGGGGAGCTGTTTTTT. Residues: CATSREYRATTGELFF.

As to this clone: This is likely a read error, given that the CDR3 carries no conserved phenylalanine or tryptophan at its end. The DNA is left out, because the CDR3 cannot be placed on it with certainty; the CDR3 is given as TCRdb lists it. Distinct nucleotide sequences in the sample also encode this CDR3. The chain recombines TRBV6-1 with TRBJ2-7; the table's D call of TRBD1 was not tested on the DNA. The germline gives CDR1 MNHNS, CDR2 SASEGT. The CDR3 sequence runs 12 residues, both termini included. The CDR3 loop is CASSEALQGTWI.

The chain is built from TRBV9 and TRBJ2-2, with TRBD1 matching 10 bases. The CDR3 length is 15 residues. In germline, CDR1 is SGDLS, CDR2 YYNGEE. V lost 2 bases, J lost 5 bases, and 3 bases stayed unmatched. This CDR3 reads CASSVRQGATGELFF. The CDR3, as DNA: TGTGCCAGCAGCGTTAGACAGGGGGCGACCGGGGAGCTGTTTTTT.

This rearrangement joins TRBV6-1 to TRBJ1-2, with D perhaps TRBD1 (5 bases). With 4 bases removed from V and 8 bases from J, the gap between germline ends came to 11 bases. CDR1 is MNHNS and CDR2 is SASEGT in the germline V gene. This CDR3 is built from 12 residues. CDR3 amino acids: CASSVGDDGYTF. CDR3 bases: TGTGCCAGCAGTGTAGGGGATGACGGCTACACCTTC.

The gene calls are TRBV6-5 and TRBJ2-2, with 8 bases lining up with TRBD1. V gave up 2 bases and J gave up 0 bases; unmatched junction bases: 2. Germline V gives CDR1 MNHEY, CDR2 SVGAGI. The length of the CDR3 is 16 residues. DNA of the CDR3: TGTGCCAGCAGTTACCGGACAGGGACGAACACCGGGGAGCTGTTTTTT. This translates into CASSYRTGTNTGELFF.

This chain links TRBV10-3 with TRBJ2-2, with D possibly being TRBD1 (5 bases). In germline, CDR1 is ENHRY, CDR2 SYGVKD. The CDR3 length is 14 residues. Trimming took 10 bases from V and 0 from J, leaving 12 bases between them. CDR3 sequence reads: CASHRSSNTGELFF. The DNA for the CDR3 is TGTGCCAGCCACAGGTCCTCGAACACCGGGGAGCTGTTTTTT.

This chain uses TRBV27 with TRBJ2-3, with D uncertain. This CDR3 has 13 amino acids. Deletions cut 2 bases from V and 5 bases from J, with 8 bases between. Germline V CDR1 and CDR2: MNHEY, SMNVEV (reference sequence). CDR3 DNA: TGTGCCAGCAGTTTACTCCCCGGAGATACGCAGTATTTT. Protein sequence: CASSLLPGDTQYF.

As to this clone: Additional DNA sequences in this sample encode the identical CDR3. The rearrangement links TRBV9 to TRBJ1-1, with D possibly TRBD1 on 5 matching bases. V was clipped by 0 bases and J by 3 bases, with 6 bases between them. CDR1 SGDLS and CDR2 YYNGEE come from the germline V gene. The length of the CDR3 is 13 residues. CDR3 sequence: CASSVGGDTEAFF. CDR3 DNA sequence: TGTGCCAGCAGCGTAGGAGGGGACACTGAAGCTTTCTTT.

The chain combines TRBV12-5 with TRBJ1-6; maybe TRBD1 (6 bases). The CDR3 consists of 14 residues. Between the trimmed V and J ends, which lost 4 bases and 6 bases, there was a span of 10 bases. Germline CDR1 and CDR2: LGHNT and FRNRAP. CDR3 DNA sequence: TGTGCTAGTGGTTCCGGGACACTTAATTCACCCCTCCACTTT. Translation: CASGSGTLNSPLHF.

The sample holds one count of this clone. The chain recombines TRBV2 with TRBJ1-1; 10 nucleotides agree with TRBD1. Germline values: CDR1 SNHLY, CDR2 FYNNEI. This CDR3 has 14 amino acids. J was trimmed by 3 bases and V by 5 bases; bases with no gene match: 3. In DNA form, the CDR3 reads TGTGCCAGCAGTAGGACAGGGGGGCACACTGAAGCTTTCTTT. It encodes CASSRTGGHTEAFF.

V usage is TRBV28 and J usage is TRBJ2-1, with 9 bases identical to TRBD1. Germline V gene sequence: CDR1 MDHEN, CDR2 SYDVKM. There are 15 residues in the CDR3. Unmatched junction bases numbered 0, after V lost 2 bases and J lost 1 base. CDR3 sequence: CASSLGTGSYNEQFF. CDR3 sequence (DNA): TGTGCCAGCAGTTTAGGGACAGGGTCCTACAATGAGCAGTTCTTC.

V is TRBV6-1 and J is TRBJ1-5; D perhaps matches TRBD1 (6 bases). The germline CDR1 and CDR2 sequences are MNHNS and SASEGT. CDR3 length: 14 residues. V was pared by 6 bases and J by 4 bases, with 13 bases between. This CDR3 reads CASRYGQRNQPQHF. CDR3 nucleotides: TGTGCCAGCAGATACGGACAGAGAAATCAGCCCCAGCATTTT.

V is TRBV19 and J is TRBJ2-6, with unresolved D. Trimming cost V 6 bases and J 1 base, with 7 bases left between them. CDR3 size: 14 residues. The germline CDR1 and CDR2 sequences are LNHDA and SQIVND (reference sequence). This CDR3 is CASRESSGANVLTF. In DNA, the CDR3 is TGTGCCAGTAGGGAGTCTTCTGGGGCCAACGTCCTGACTTTC.

The chain is built from TRBV2 and TRBJ2-2; 7 nucleotides align to TRBD2. The V and J ends lost 6 bases and 5 bases, in that order; junction bases with no gene match: 27. The germline CDR1 and CDR2 sequences are SNHLY and FYNNEI. The CDR3 contains 21 residues. The DNA for the CDR3 is TGTGCCAGCAGACAATCTTATGATCTGAGTTCAAGCGGGGCTTGGACCGGGGAGCTGTTTTTT. Translating it yields CASRQSYDLSSSGAWTGELFF.

The CDR3 bases are TGTGCCAGGACGGCAGGGGAAGCAACTAATGAAAAACTGTTTTTT. Its translation is CARTAGEATNEKLFF. The V call is TRBV27, the J call TRBJ1-4, with D possibly matching TRBD1 (6 bases). V dropped 9 bases and J dropped 0 bases, with 14 bases sitting between them. Per germline, CDR1 MNHEY and CDR2 SMNVEV (reference sequence). The CDR3 is 15 amino acids.

The V and J genes are TRBV7-2 and TRBJ1-2; the D is unclear. In germline, CDR1 is SGHTA, CDR2 FQGNSA. V was shortened by 11 bases and J by 2 bases, with 18 bases between the two germline ends. There are 14 residues in the CDR3. This chain's CDR3 is CAGTDGKANYGYTF. For the CDR3, the DNA is TGTGCCGGAACGGACGGGAAGGCCAACTATGGCTACACCTTC. The variable domain in full, completed from reference TRBV7-2 and TRBJ1-2, reads GAGVSQSPSNKVTEKGKDVELRCDPISGHTALYWYRQSLGQGLEFLIYFQGNSAPDKSGLPSDRFSAERTGGSVSTLTIQRTQQEDSAVYLCAGTDGKANYGYTFGSGTRLTVV.

As DNA, the CDR3 is TGTGCCAGTGCGGGGGGGCCCACAGATACGCAGTATTTT. This gives the protein CASAGGPTDTQYF. The chain combines TRBV6-6 with TRBJ2-3, with TRBD2 identical over 9 bases. The CDR3 extends over 13 amino acids. With 9 bases clipped from V and 2 bases from J, the junction kept 3 bases outside the gene matches. CDR1 is MNHNY and CDR2 is SVGAGI in the germline V gene (reference sequence).

In this sample, this clone is medium-sized. The chain couples TRBV7-2 to TRBJ1-2, with 8 bases identical to TRBD1. The CDR3 contains 17 residues. In germline, CDR1 is SGHTA, CDR2 FQGNSA. After removal of 6 bases from V and 7 bases from J, the junction contained 19 bases not matched to a gene. The DNA for the CDR3 is TGTGCCAGCAGGGGATTAGGGGACAGGTTTCTCCGGGGTGGCTACACCTTC. This sequence encodes CASRGLGDRFLRGGYTF.

The chain employs TRBV6-4 and TRBJ2-3; 10 bases are shared with TRBD2. The CDR3 contains 16 residues. Germline trimming cut 3 bases from V and 1 base from J; bases unmatched to any gene: 4. Germline V gene sequence: CDR1 MRHNA, CDR2 SNTAGT. DNA for the CDR3: TGTGCCAGCAGTGAAGACGGGACTAGCGGCACAGATACGCAGTATTTT. It is translated as CASSEDGTSGTDTQYF.

The J gene is TRBJ1-2, the V gene TRBV5-6; 10 bases line up with TRBD1. Looked up from germline, CDR1 is SGHDT and CDR2 is YYEEEE. This CDR3 has 15 amino acids. The junction had 11 bases not matched to a gene; V was cut back by 4 bases and J by 8 bases. This CDR3 reads CASSLPGQGREGYTF. The CDR3 coding sequence is TGTGCCAGCAGCCTACCGGGACAGGGGCGTGAAGGCTACACCTTC.

The chain combines TRBV7-9 with TRBJ2-1; D not resolved. Germline CDR1 and CDR2: SEHNR and FQNEAQ (reference sequence). The CDR3 has 13 residues. Trimming took off 5 bases at V and 5 bases at J, with 10 bases between the two ends. CDR3 in amino acids: CASSLSGNNEQFF. The CDR3 DNA is TGTGCCAGCAGCCTATCTGGGAACAATGAGCAGTTCTTC.

The rearrangement uses TRBV4-1 and TRBJ2-1; 13 positions match TRBD2. Germline V gene sequence: CDR1 MGHRA, CDR2 YSYEKL. This CDR3 has 15 amino acids. Trimming at V came to 1 base and at J to 8 bases, leaving 2 bases not matched to a gene. Here the CDR3 reads CASSQVTSGGYEQFF. Written as DNA, the CDR3 is TGCGCCAGCAGCCAAGTGACTAGCGGGGGGTATGAGCAGTTCTTC.

The chain carries TRBV12-5 and TRBJ2-3; D unresolved. The germline V gene has CDR1 LGHNT and CDR2 FRNRAP. The CDR3 sequence is 15 residues long. The ends were cut back, 1 base at V and 1 base at J, with 9 bases in the middle. The CDR3 coding sequence is TGTGCTAGTGGTTTGGGGCAGGTGGGCACAGATACGCAGTATTTT. It specifies CASGLGQVGTDTQYF.

As DNA, the CDR3 is TGTGCCAGCAGCCAAGAAGCTACCGGGGGAAACACCATATATTTT. Translation gives CASSQEATGGNTIYF. The chain is built from TRBV7-2 and TRBJ1-3; D is undetermined. The V end was cut by 5 bases, the J end by 4 bases, with 15 bases between. The CDR3 covers 15 residues. Per the germline V gene, CDR1 is SGHTA and CDR2 is FQGNSA.

To note about this clone: At one boundary the junction diverges from the germline segment, which might be a read error. The chain uses TRBV7-2 and TRBJ1-1; maybe TRBD1 (6 bases). Germline loops: CDR1 SGHTA, CDR2 FQGNSA. CDR3 length equals 16 residues. Written as DNA, the CDR3 is TGTGCCAGCAGCCTAGCTGGGGCAGGGGCGCGGACTGAAGCTTTCTTT. Protein product: CASSLAGAGARTEAFF.